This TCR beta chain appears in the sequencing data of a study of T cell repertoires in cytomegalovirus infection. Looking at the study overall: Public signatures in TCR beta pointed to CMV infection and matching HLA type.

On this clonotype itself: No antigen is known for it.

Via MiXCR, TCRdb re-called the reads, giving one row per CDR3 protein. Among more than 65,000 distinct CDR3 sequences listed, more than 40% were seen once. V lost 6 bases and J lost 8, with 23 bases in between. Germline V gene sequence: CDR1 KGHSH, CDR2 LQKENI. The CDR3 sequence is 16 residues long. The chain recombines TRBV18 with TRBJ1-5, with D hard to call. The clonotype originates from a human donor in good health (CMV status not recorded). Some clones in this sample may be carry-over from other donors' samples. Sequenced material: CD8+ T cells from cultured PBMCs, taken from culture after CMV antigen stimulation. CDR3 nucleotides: TGTGCCAGCTCCGAGGGCAGGACCGGGCCAAGGGAGCCCCAGCATTTT. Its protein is CASSEGRTGPREPQHF.